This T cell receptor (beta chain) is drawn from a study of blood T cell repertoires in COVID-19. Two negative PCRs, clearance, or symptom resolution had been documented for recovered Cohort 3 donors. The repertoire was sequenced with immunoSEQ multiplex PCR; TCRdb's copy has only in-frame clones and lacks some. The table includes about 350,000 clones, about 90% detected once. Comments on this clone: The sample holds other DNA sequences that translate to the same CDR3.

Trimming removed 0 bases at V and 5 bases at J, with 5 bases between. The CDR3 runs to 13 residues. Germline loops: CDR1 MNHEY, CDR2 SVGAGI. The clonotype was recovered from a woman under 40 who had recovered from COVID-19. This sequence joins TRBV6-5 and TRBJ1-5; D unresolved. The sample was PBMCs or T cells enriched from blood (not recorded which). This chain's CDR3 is CASSYSRDQPQHF. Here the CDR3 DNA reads TGTGCCAGCAGTTACTCGAGGGATCAGCCCCAGCATTTT.